A single sample gave rise to the 25 T cell receptor beta chains below, sequenced in a study of technical replicates of blood from several donors. The table came from immunoSEQ multiplex PCR; TCRdb's copy has only in-frame clones and leaves some out. The data hold 55,000 to 60,000 clones, with around 93% observed a single time. The sample was PBMCs. All receptors come from a human donor in good health. Some clones in this sample may be carry-over from other donors' samples.

The table lists this clone with a count of one. J is TRBJ2-1 and V is TRBV4-3; D uncertain. V was shortened by 0 bases and J by 7 bases, with 7 bases between the two germline ends. The germline gives CDR1 LGHNA, CDR2 YSLEER. The CDR3 consists of 13 residues. DNA of the CDR3: TGCGCCAGCAGCCAAGAGATTCGGAATGAGCAGTTCTTC. Translating gives CASSQEIRNEQFF.

A note on this clone: Other nucleotide sequences from this sample produce the same CDR3. The chain joins TRBV18 to TRBJ2-3; D possibly corresponds to TRBD1 (5 bases). The germline V gene encodes CDR1 KGHSH and CDR2 LQKENI. The V and J ends lost 2 bases and 3 bases respectively, with 6 bases between them. The CDR3 length is 13 residues. The chain's CDR3 is CASSPSGTDTQYF. In nucleotides, the CDR3 is TGTGCCAGCTCACCATCAGGGACAGATACGCAGTATTTT.

The V call is TRBV5-4, the J call TRBJ2-7; 7 bases line up with TRBD2. Losses at the gene ends were 10 bases for V and 2 bases for J; bases not matched to a gene: 12. The CDR3 runs to 14 residues. Germline lookup yields CDR1 SGHNT and CDR2 YYREEE (reference sequence). CDR3 loop: CAFFVAGVAYEQYF. CDR3 in DNA: TGTGCCTTCTTCGTGGCGGGAGTAGCCTACGAGCAGTACTTC.

V is TRBV10-3 and J is TRBJ1-1; D is ambiguous. CDR1 and CDR2 from the germline V gene are ENHRY and SYGVKD. Deletions cut 2 bases from V and 4 bases from J, with 5 bases between. The CDR3 has 12 residues. CDR3 nucleotides: TGTGCCATCAGTGAGGCAGGCACTGAAGCTTTCTTT. It specifies CAISEAGTEAFF.

V usage is TRBV5-8 and J usage is TRBJ1-1, with TRBD1 as a possible D gene (6 bases). CDR1 is SGHTS and CDR2 is YDEGEE in the germline V gene. The CDR3 covers 14 residues. V was shortened by 2 bases and J by 2 bases, with 10 bases between the two germline ends. The CDR3 protein is CASSFRTVNTEAFF. The CDR3 DNA reads as TGTGCCAGCAGCTTCCGGACAGTTAACACTGAAGCTTTCTTT. The full variable domain, its missing parts supplied by reference TRBV5-8 and TRBJ1-1, is EAGVTQSPTHLIKTRGQQATLRCSPISGHTSVYWYQQALGLGLQFLLWYDEGEERNRGNFPPRFSGRQFPNYSSELNVNALELEDSALYLCASSFRTVNTEAFFGQGTRLTVV.

The chain carries TRBV1 and TRBJ2-1; the table names TRBD2, a call not compared with the DNA. TRBV1 is recorded as a pseudogene. CDR3 length: 17 amino acids. CDR3 bases: TGCACCAGCAGCCAAGATGACCTGACGGGTGCCTACAATGAGCAGTTCTTC. This codes for CTSSQDDLTGAYNEQFF.

This chain links TRBV2 with TRBJ1-5; D remains unclear. The CDR3 is made up of 16 amino acids. The V gene's germline CDR1 is SNHLY and CDR2 FYNNEI. Deletions cut 6 bases from V and 2 bases from J, with 17 bases between. The CDR3 reads CASREGGGVGNQPQHF. The CDR3, as DNA: TGTGCCAGCAGGGAGGGCGGTGGGGTGGGCAATCAGCCCCAGCATTTT. Full variable domain (outside the CDR3, taken from reference TRBV2 and TRBJ1-5): EPEVTQTPSHQVTQMGQEVILRCVPISNHLYFYWYRQILGQKVEFLVSFYNNEISEKSEIFDDQFSVERPDGSNFTLKIRSTKLEDSAMYFCASREGGGVGNQPQHFGDGTRLSIL.

This chain links TRBV27 with TRBJ1-1; D gene unclear. The V gene lost 5 bases and the J gene lost 1 base, with 11 bases spanning the gap. CDR3 length: 14 amino acids. In germline, CDR1 is MNHEY, CDR2 SMNVEV (reference sequence). The CDR3 region is CASSREAPNTEAFF. CDR3 DNA sequence: TGTGCCAGCAGTCGAGAGGCCCCGAACACTGAAGCTTTCTTT.

This rearrangement joins TRBV6-5 to TRBJ1-1; possibly TRBD1 for D (5 bases). V was clipped by 8 bases and J by 11 bases, with 18 bases between them. Per the germline V gene, CDR1 is MNHEY and CDR2 is SVGAGI. This CDR3 is built from 12 residues. The CDR3 region has the DNA TGTGCCAGCTCCCCGCCCGGACAAAGCGCTTTCTTT. It translates to CASSPPGQSAFF.

The J gene is TRBJ1-2, the V gene TRBV2; TRBD1 matches at 12 bases. After removal of 6 bases from V and 8 bases from J, the junction contained 4 bases not matched to a gene. The CDR3 loop spans 13 amino acids. The germline V gene encodes CDR1 SNHLY and CDR2 FYNNEI. CDR3 loop: CASRGQGAEGYTF. The CDR3 bases are TGTGCCAGCAGGGGACAGGGGGCTGAGGGCTACACCTTC.

The V call is TRBV27, the J call TRBJ2-3, with 11 nucleotides matching TRBD2. Germline CDR1 is MNHEY and CDR2 is SMNVEV (reference sequence). The CDR3 length is 16 residues. With V trimmed by 1 base and J by 3 bases, 3 bases remained unmatched. Written as DNA, the CDR3 is TGTGCCAGCAGTTTATTTGGGACTAGCGGTACAGATACGCAGTATTTT. Its translation: CASSLFGTSGTDTQYF.

The gene calls are TRBV18 and TRBJ2-3; no firm D call. In germline, CDR1 is KGHSH, CDR2 LQKENI. This CDR3 is 13 amino acids long. The ends were cut back, 0 bases at V and 3 bases at J, with 4 bases in the middle. CDR3 loop: CASSPPATDTQYF. CDR3 DNA sequence: TGTGCCAGCTCACCACCGGCTACAGATACGCAGTATTTT.

This chain joins TRBV5-8 and TRBJ2-1, with a tentative D call TRBD2 (5 bases). The length of the CDR3 is 14 residues. Per germline, CDR1 SGHTS and CDR2 YDEGEE. Between the trimmed V and J ends, which lost 5 bases and 4 bases, there was a span of 13 bases. The CDR3 loop reads CASRVGPGYNEQFF. CDR3 nucleotide sequence: TGTGCCAGCAGGGTGGGCCCGGGATACAATGAGCAGTTCTTC.

The chain has TRBV7-2 and TRBJ2-7; 8 bases match TRBD2. CDR3 size: 13 residues. J was trimmed by 9 bases and V by 5 bases; bases with no gene match: 9. Germline-derived CDR1 and CDR2 are SGHTA and FQGNSA. CDR3 region: CASSTGTRGRQYF. CDR3 bases: TGTGCCAGCAGCACCGGGACTAGGGGTCGGCAGTACTTC.

The V call is TRBV5-1, the J call TRBJ2-5, with no clear D. V was shortened by 4 bases and J by 3 bases, with 4 bases between the two germline ends. The length of the CDR3 is 11 residues. Germline values: CDR1 SGHRS, CDR2 YFSETQ. The CDR3 DNA follows: TGCGCCAGCAGCCAGAAAGAGACCCAGTACTTC. Its translation: CASSQKETQYF.

The chain joins TRBV13 to TRBJ1-2; weak D call: TRBD1 (6 bases). The germline V gene encodes CDR1 PRHDT and CDR2 FYEKMQ (reference sequence). The CDR3 covers 14 residues. Between the trimmed V and J ends, which lost 8 bases and 5 bases, there was a span of 18 bases. The CDR3: CASSPGWGPYGYTF. The CDR3 DNA reads TGTGCCAGCTCGCCGGGATGGGGGCCTTATGGCTACACCTTC.

This chain uses TRBV27 with TRBJ1-1; the match to TRBD1 covers 7 bases. Losses at the gene ends were 5 bases for V and 6 bases for J; bases not matched to a gene: 9. CDR1 is MNHEY, CDR2 SMNVEV, per germline (reference sequence). CDR3 length: 14 amino acids. CDR3 DNA sequence: TGTGCCAGCAGTAGCCCAGGGGGTACGGCTGAAGCTTTCTTT. This encodes CASSSPGGTAEAFF.

This chain connects TRBV2 to TRBJ2-1; 7 positions match TRBD2. Germline V lookup: CDR1 SNHLY, CDR2 FYNNEI. The trim removed 6 bases at V and 9 bases at J, leaving 8 bases unmatched. The CDR3 totals 13 residues. CDR3 nucleotide sequence: TGTGCCAGCAGAGCCATACTAGCGTCTGAGCAGTTCTTC. This translates into CASRAILASEQFF.

The V call is TRBV27, the J call TRBJ2-7; D is possibly TRBD1 (5 bases). Germline V gene sequence: CDR1 MNHEY, CDR2 SMNVEV (reference sequence). Trimming stripped 2 bases from V and 3 bases from J, with 14 bases between. This CDR3 comprises 15 residues. The CDR3 DNA is TGTGCCAGCAGTTTAGGCGACAGTATTCTCTACGAGCAGTACTTC. Translating it yields CASSLGDSILYEQYF.

This chain connects TRBV7-3 to TRBJ1-1; no clear D. Trimming cost V 3 bases and J 4 bases, with 9 bases left between them. This CDR3 contains 13 residues. CDR1 SGHTA and CDR2 FQGTGA come from the germline V gene. CDR3 loop: CASSFVGSTEAFF. The CDR3 DNA sequence: TGTGCCAGCAGCTTTGTCGGTAGCACTGAAGCTTTCTTT.

This CDR3 reads CASSTGGAGNTIYF. In nucleotides, the CDR3 is TGCGCCAGCAGCACAGGGGGAGCTGGAAACACCATATATTTT. The chain has TRBV5-1 and TRBJ1-3; TRBD1 agrees at 8 bases. CDR1 is SGHRS and CDR2 is YFSETQ in the germline V gene. The CDR3 contains 14 residues. Unmatched junction bases numbered 2, after V lost 4 bases and J lost 2 bases.

Here the CDR3 reads CASSRQGFNTEAFF. Written as DNA, the CDR3 is TGCGCCAGCAGTCGACAGGGGTTTAACACTGAAGCTTTCTTT. The rearrangement links TRBV5-1 to TRBJ1-1; 8 bases match TRBD1. This CDR3 region has 14 residues. Losses at the gene ends were 5 bases for V and 2 bases for J; bases not matched to a gene: 5. Germline V lookup: CDR1 SGHRS, CDR2 YFSETQ.

The chain has TRBV10-3 and TRBJ2-7; D unresolved. The length of the CDR3 is 15 residues. Germline values: CDR1 ENHRY, CDR2 SYGVKD. V was trimmed by 3 bases and J by 0 bases, leaving 12 bases between them. The CDR3 sequence: CAISDFFTSSYEQYF. CDR3 in DNA: TGTGCCATCAGTGATTTCTTCACGAGCTCCTACGAGCAGTACTTC.

This chain connects TRBV4-1 to TRBJ2-1, with a possible D match to TRBD2 (5 bases). V lost 1 base and J 3 bases, leaving 10 bases between the germline ends. CDR1 is MGHRA and CDR2 is YSYEKL in the germline V gene. CDR3 length: 15 amino acids. The CDR3 coding sequence is TGCGCCAGCAGCCAAGCCTACGGGAACTACAATGAGCAGTTCTTC. Protein sequence: CASSQAYGNYNEQFF.

The V and J genes are TRBV5-1 and TRBJ2-1; D unresolved. V gave up 3 bases and J gave up 4 bases, with 5 bases separating them. The CDR3 runs 12 residues. The V gene's germline CDR1 is SGHRS and CDR2 YFSETQ. The chain's CDR3 is CASSSNYNEQFF. For the CDR3, the DNA is TGCGCCAGCAGCTCCAATTACAATGAGCAGTTCTTC.